This TCR beta chain is from a study of T cells in Graves' hyperthyroidism and ophthalmopathy. Study-level findings and limits: Appearing also in blood were most of the thyroid clonotypes expanded above 0.001.

This clonotype was counted ten times or more. Its antigen is as yet unknown. Investigators excluded patients with uncontrolled infection, other autoimmune disease, pregnancy or lactation. The CDR3 totals 16 residues. Between the trimmed V and J ends, which lost 1 base and 2 bases, there was a span of 12 bases. Per germline, CDR1 SGHTA and CDR2 FQGNSA. Regions amplified from RNA transcripts were the TCR beta CDR3 regions. The study used the HTBI primer set for a first-round RT-PCR of the TCR CDR3. Via MiXCR, TCRdb re-called the multiplex PCR reads, giving one row per CDR3 protein. This table has about 640,000 distinct CDR3 sequences, less than 25% appearing once.

Sequencing was carried out using blood. The sequence derives from a man aged 30 to 45 with Graves' ophthalmopathy. The V call is TRBV7-2, the J call TRBJ1-5; D remains ambiguous. The CDR3 spells CASSLVGGWGNQPQHF. CDR3 nucleotide sequence: TGTGCCAGCAGCTTAGTGGGCGGATGGGGCAATCAGCCCCAGCATTTT.